A single sample is the source of the 16 T cell receptor beta chains below, sequenced in a study of T cells after yellow fever vaccination. TCRdb independently ran MiXCR on the 5' RACE reads; one entry per CDR3 protein. The sample contains 100,000 or so distinct CDR3 sequences, roughly 10% of which appear only once. The sample in question was CD8+ T cells not binding an NS4B(214-222) dextramer, sorted from PBMCs, obtained more than 13 days after the first yellow fever vaccination. The origin of the receptors is a man younger than 35 who received the YFV17D yellow fever vaccine.

CDR3 residues: CASSQDQGQAGNTIYF. The DNA of the CDR3 is TGCGCCAGCAGCCAAGATCAGGGACAGGCTGGAAACACCATATATTTT. The chain has TRBV4-3 and TRBJ1-3; 8 nucleotides agree with TRBD1. Germline V gene lookup returns CDR1 LGHNA and CDR2 YSLEER. CDR3 size: 16 residues. Trimming cost V 0 bases and J 2 bases; bases outside gene matches: 3.

This clonotype was counted only a few times. CDR3 sequence: CASSVGGQAAARNYGYTF. The CDR3 DNA sequence: TGTGCCAGCAGCGTAGGTGGACAGGCCGCCGCCCGAAACTATGGCTACACCTTC. The chain links TRBV9 to TRBJ1-2; 7 bases agree with TRBD1. Germline loops: CDR1 SGDLS, CDR2 YYNGEE. The length of the CDR3 is 18 residues. The ends lost 0 bases at V and 2 bases at J; junction bases unmatched: 13.

The chain uses TRBV4-1 and TRBJ2-1; D gene ambiguous. CDR1 MGHRA and CDR2 YSYEKL come from the germline V gene. V was clipped by 1 base and J by 6 bases, with 13 bases between them. This CDR3 has 15 amino acids. CDR3 sequence (DNA): TGCGCCAGCAGCCAAGTGAGGTCCAGAATCAATGAGCAGTTCTTC. This codes for CASSQVRSRINEQFF.

This clonotype was seen a single time. V usage is TRBV15 and J usage is TRBJ1-1, with unresolved D. The germline gives CDR1 LNHNV, CDR2 YYDKDF (reference sequence). V lost 0 bases and J lost 1, with 12 bases in between. This CDR3 is built from 16 residues. The CDR3 loop is CATSRDGKPSNTEAFF. CDR3 sequence (DNA): TGTGCCACCAGCAGAGATGGAAAACCATCGAACACTGAAGCTTTCTTT.

This clonotype was observed a handful of times. V is TRBV10-3 and J is TRBJ2-2; no definite D call. CDR1 and CDR2 from the germline V gene are ENHRY and SYGVKD. The CDR3 consists of 14 residues. V lost 9 bases to trimming and J lost 6 bases, with 17 bases between them. CDR3 loop: CAITDRAPPGELFF. The CDR3 region has the DNA TGTGCCATTACTGACCGGGCACCGCCCGGGGAGCTGTTTTTT.

The chain is built from TRBV12-3 or TRBV12-4 and TRBJ2-3; no reliable D call. CDR3 size: 12 residues. Trimming cost V 4 bases and J 3 bases, with 5 bases left between them. The CDR3 sequence is CASSWATDTQYF. DNA of the CDR3: TGTGCCAGCAGTTGGGCAACAGATACGCAGTATTTT.

V is TRBV4-3 and J is TRBJ1-6; D call uncertain. The V and J ends lost 1 base and 4 bases respectively, with 8 bases between them. The CDR3 covers 15 residues. The germline V gene encodes CDR1 LGHNA and CDR2 YSLEER. As DNA, the CDR3 is TGCGCCAGCAGCCAAGGCGCACAGTATAATTCACCCCTCCACTTT. Amino acids: CASSQGAQYNSPLHF.

The chain carries TRBV4-3 and TRBJ2-3; the D call may be TRBD1 or TRBD2 (6 bases each). Germline loops: CDR1 LGHNA, CDR2 YSLEER. Trimming removed 5 bases at V and 3 bases at J, with 15 bases between. This CDR3 is 15 amino acids long. This chain's CDR3 is CASSSTWGATDTQYF. CDR3 coding DNA: TGCGCCAGCAGCTCTACCTGGGGGGCGACAGATACGCAGTATTTT.

CDR3 sequence: CASSYSIAGGFPYEQYF. The CDR3 nucleotides are TGTGCCAGCAGTTACTCGATAGCGGGGGGCTTCCCCTACGAGCAGTACTTC. V usage is TRBV6-2 or TRBV6-3 and J usage is TRBJ2-7; TRBD2 agrees at 10 bases. V gave up 0 bases and J gave up 2 bases; unmatched junction bases: 7. The CDR3 covers 17 residues. Germline values: CDR1 MNHEY, CDR2 SVGEGT.

This clonotype was seen only a few times. The chain is built from TRBV5-4 and TRBJ1-1; no clear D. Germline CDR1 and CDR2: SGHNT and YYREEE (reference sequence). With 4 bases removed from V and 2 bases from J, the gap between germline ends came to 9 bases. The CDR3 sequence is 13 residues long. The CDR3, as DNA: TGTGCCAGCAGCCAACGACCTAACACTGAAGCTTTCTTT. It specifies CASSQRPNTEAFF.

As for this clonotype: One end of the junction is discordant with germline, which a read error may explain. The chain recombines TRBV6-5 with TRBJ1-5, with 7 bases fitting TRBD1. The CDR3 has 14 residues. Germline V gene lookup returns CDR1 MNHEY and CDR2 SVGAGI. The DNA for the CDR3 is TGTGCCAGCAGTTATGGGACAGCAAATCAGCACCAGCATTTT. Its translation: CASSYGTANQHQHF.

This clonotype was counted ten times or more. This CDR3 reads CASSYSTDNEQFF. The CDR3 DNA is TGTGCCAGCAGTTACTCGACAGACAATGAGCAGTTCTTC. The chain is built from TRBV6-5 and TRBJ2-1; D is perhaps TRBD1 (5 bases). This CDR3 region has 13 residues. Trimming took 0 bases from V and 5 from J, leaving 5 bases between them. From germline, CDR1 is MNHEY and CDR2 SVGAGI.

The chain links TRBV30 to TRBJ2-7, with 9 nucleotides matching TRBD1. From germline, CDR1 is GTSNPN and CDR2 SVGIG (reference sequence). With 2 bases clipped from V and 3 bases from J, the junction kept 5 bases outside the gene matches. This CDR3 comprises 14 residues. The chain's CDR3 is CAWSRQGVDYEQYF. The CDR3 region has the DNA TGTGCCTGGAGTCGACAGGGGGTCGACTACGAGCAGTACTTC.

This clonotype was counted many times. The rearrangement links TRBV29-1 to TRBJ1-3; 7 nucleotides align to TRBD1. J gave up 0 bases and V 2 bases, and 4 bases lay outside the gene matches. Germline CDR1 and CDR2: SQVTM and ANQGSEA. This CDR3 has 15 residues. The CDR3 DNA follows: TGCAGCGTTGAATCTACAGGGGTCTCTGGAAACACCATATATTTT. Its translation is CSVESTGVSGNTIYF.

V and J are TRBV12-3 or TRBV12-4 and TRBJ1-4, with no clear D. V was shortened by 5 bases and J by 8 bases, with 15 bases between the two germline ends. CDR3 length: 14 amino acids. This CDR3 reads CASSPMGLGEKLFF. In DNA, the CDR3 is TGTGCCAGCAGTCCTATGGGGTTGGGGGAAAAACTGTTTTTT.

The chain uses TRBV10-3 and TRBJ2-3, with 7 bases matching TRBD1. V gave up 5 bases and J gave up 4 bases; unmatched junction bases: 6. The CDR3 length is 14 residues. Germline lookup yields CDR1 ENHRY and CDR2 SYGVKD. DNA for the CDR3: TGTGCCATCAGTTCCGGGACAGATCCAGATACGCAGTATTTT. Translated, it gives CAISSGTDPDTQYF.